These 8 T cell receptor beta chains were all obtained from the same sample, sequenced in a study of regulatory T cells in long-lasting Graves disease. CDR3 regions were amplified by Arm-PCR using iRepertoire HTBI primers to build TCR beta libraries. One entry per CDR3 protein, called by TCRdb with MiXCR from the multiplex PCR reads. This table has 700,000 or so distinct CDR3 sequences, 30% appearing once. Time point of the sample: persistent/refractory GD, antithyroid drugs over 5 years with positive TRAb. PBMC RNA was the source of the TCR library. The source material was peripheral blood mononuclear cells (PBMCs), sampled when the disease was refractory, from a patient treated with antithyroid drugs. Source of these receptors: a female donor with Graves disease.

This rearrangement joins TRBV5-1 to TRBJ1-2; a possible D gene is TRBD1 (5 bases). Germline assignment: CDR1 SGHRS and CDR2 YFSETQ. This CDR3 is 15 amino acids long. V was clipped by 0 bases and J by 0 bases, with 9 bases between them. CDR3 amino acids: CASSLAQGANYGYTF. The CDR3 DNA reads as TGCGCCAGCAGCTTGGCCCAGGGAGCTAACTATGGCTACACCTTC. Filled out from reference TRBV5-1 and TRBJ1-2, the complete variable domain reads KAGVTQTPRYLIKTRGQQVTLSCSPISGHRSVSWYQQTPGQGLQFLFEYFSETQRNKGNFPGRFSGRQFSNSRSEMNVSTLELGDSALYLCASSLAQGANYGYTFGSGTRLTVV.

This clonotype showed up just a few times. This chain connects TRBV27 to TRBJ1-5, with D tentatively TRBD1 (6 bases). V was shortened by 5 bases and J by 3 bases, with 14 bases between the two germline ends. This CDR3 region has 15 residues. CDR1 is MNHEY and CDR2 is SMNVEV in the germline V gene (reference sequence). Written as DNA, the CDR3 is TGTGCCAGCAGTCCGGACGGACAGATCAATCAGCCCCAGCATTTT. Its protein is CASSPDGQINQPQHF.

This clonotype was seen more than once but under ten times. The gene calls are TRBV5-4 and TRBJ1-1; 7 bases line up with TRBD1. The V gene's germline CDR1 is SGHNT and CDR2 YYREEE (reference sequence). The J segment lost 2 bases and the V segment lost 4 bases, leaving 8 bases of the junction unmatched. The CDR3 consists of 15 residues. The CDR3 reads CASSQGGTANTEAFF. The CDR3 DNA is TGTGCCAGCAGCCAAGGAGGGACAGCCAACACTGAAGCTTTCTTT. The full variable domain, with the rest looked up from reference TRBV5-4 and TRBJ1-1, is ETGVTQSPTHLIKTRGQQVTLRCSSQSGHNTVSWYQQALGQGPQFIFQYYREEENGRGNFPPRFSGLQFPNYSSELNVNALELDDSALYLCASSQGGTANTEAFFGQGTRLTVV.

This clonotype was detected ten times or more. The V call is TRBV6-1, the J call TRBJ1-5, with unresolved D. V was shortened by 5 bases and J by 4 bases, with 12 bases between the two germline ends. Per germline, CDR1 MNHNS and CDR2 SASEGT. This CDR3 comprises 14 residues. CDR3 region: CASSTGGPNQPQHF. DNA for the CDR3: TGTGCCAGCAGTACGGGAGGTCCTAATCAGCCCCAGCATTTT.

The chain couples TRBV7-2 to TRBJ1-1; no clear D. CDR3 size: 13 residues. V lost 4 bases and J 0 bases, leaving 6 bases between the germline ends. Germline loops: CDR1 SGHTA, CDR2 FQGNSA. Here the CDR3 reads CASSSWVNTEAFF. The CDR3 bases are TGTGCCAGCAGCTCCTGGGTGAACACTGAAGCTTTCTTT.

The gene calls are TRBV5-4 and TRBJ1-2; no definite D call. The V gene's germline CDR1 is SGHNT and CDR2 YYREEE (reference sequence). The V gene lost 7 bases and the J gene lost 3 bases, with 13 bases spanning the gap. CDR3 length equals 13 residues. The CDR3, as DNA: TGTGCCAGCTCTGTATTGTTTGACTATGGCTACACCTTC. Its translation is CASSVLFDYGYTF.

CDR3 loop: CASSPGGGQQETQYF. CDR3 DNA: TGTGCCAGCAGCCCGGGGGGGGGACAGCAAGAGACCCAGTACTTC. V is TRBV11-2 and J is TRBJ2-5; possibly TRBD2 for D (8 bases). The CDR3 covers 15 residues. In germline, CDR1 is SGHAT, CDR2 FQNNGV. V shed 5 bases and J shed 2 bases, with 15 bases lying between them.

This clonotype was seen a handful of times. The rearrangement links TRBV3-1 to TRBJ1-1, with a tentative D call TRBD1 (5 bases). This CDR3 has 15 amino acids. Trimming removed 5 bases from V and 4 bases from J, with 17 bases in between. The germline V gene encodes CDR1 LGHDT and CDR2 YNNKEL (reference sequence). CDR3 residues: CASSNHRIFRTEAFF. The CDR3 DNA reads TGTGCCAGCAGCAACCACAGGATCTTTCGCACTGAAGCTTTCTTT.